This T cell receptor (beta chain) came from a study of CD8 T cells in ankylosing spondylitis. Making use of molecular barcodes, quantitative 5'-RACE generated TCR beta libraries. TCRdb ran MiXCR on the 5' RACE reads and lists one entry per CDR3 protein. The data show 230,000 or so distinct CDR3 sequences, 15% to 20% seen once. This clonotype was found a few times. This CDR3 region has 15 residues. The V gene end was trimmed by 3 bases and the J gene end by 1 base; junction bases not matched to a gene: 5. V is TRBV12-3 or TRBV12-4 and J is TRBJ2-7; 8 bases are shared with TRBD1. The sequencing sample was made of blood, either unsorted or a sorted T cell fraction (not recorded which). This clonotype was sampled from a male donor with ankylosing spondylitis or in good health (not recorded which). As DNA, the CDR3 is TGTGCCAGCAGTTTGGACAGGGTGATGTCCTACGAGCAGTACTTC. Residues: CASSLDRVMSYEQYF.